This T cell receptor (beta chain) was identified during a study of cytomegalovirus exposure and HLA in healthy donors (dated by TCRdb to between 2016 and 2019). Study-level background: The 666 repertoires of the first cohort and the 120 or so validation repertoires were produced on the same platform, according to a later analysis. The study aimed to test whether cataloging public T cell receptors could reveal signatures of past pathogen exposure. The study combined high-throughput TCR immunosequencing, statistical association of individual TCRs with disease status, and machine learning to predict cytomegalovirus infection status. Besides the first cohort of roughly 640 subjects, a separate validation cohort made up of some 110 different subjects was used.

Study-wide findings and limitations: In a later analysis, TCRs clustered in the first cohort were found to also tend to co-occur in the 130 or so validation repertoires, with 90% to 95% of cluster scores above 0. The validation cohort had no HLA typing available for a later analysis, so co-occurrence within that cohort was assessed over all 120 or so repertoires. The classifier was reported to diagnose cytomegalovirus status with high specificity and sensitivity in both the original cohort and the validation cohort. A total of about 180 TCR beta chains were listed by the study as associated with cytomegalovirus. The authors suggested that the approach could potentially be generalized to other disease states and immunological phenotypes. A few of the identified cytomegalovirus-associated TCR beta chains were confirmed in vitro to be specific for cytomegalovirus antigens. While some public TCRs were present in many individuals, most TCR sequences turned up only very rarely across donors.

Donors formed part of the validation cohort, which comprised over a hundred subjects and was distinct from the first cohort of under 750 subjects. The library was made by the immunoSEQ multiplex PCR assay. The paper's processing steps were these. A statistical classification framework was built for diagnosing cytomegalovirus status from the catalog of TCR beta chain sequences. TCRdb carries this immuneACCESS record with in-frame sequences only. Its versions omit some clonotypes, under half of them owing to an unresolved V gene in the studies checked, with the rest unexplained. The V and J calls and clone size were taken over from that table, and D and trimming were inferred from the DNA. This sample comprises 150,000 to 200,000 clones, around 88% of them detected only once. The leading ten clones occupy 2% to 2.5% of the sample. Points on this clone: The antigen it binds to is not known. The record has no base qualities; no much larger clone is one base away.

The CDR3 contains 14 residues, cysteine and phenylalanine counted. Only the CDR3 DNA stays, 42 bases, in frame from base 1. Clipping removes 1 base from V and 2 bases from J, with 0 as the unmatched junction base count. Based on the germline V gene, the CDR1 and CDR2 sequences are KGHSH and LQKENI. Sequencing was performed on PBMCs. This receptor was identified in a woman between 18 and 30 years old in good health and CMV-seronegative. The receptor chain draws on TRBV18 and TRBJ2-7; the junction holds 9 bases that match TRBD1. The CDR3 has the sequence CASSPRQGAYEQYF. DNA sequence: TGTGCCAGCTCACCACGACAGGGGGCCTACGAGCAGTACTTC.